In this sample, the clone carrying this T cell receptor (beta chain) turned up a few times. The data originate from a study of cytomegalovirus exposure and HLA in healthy donors. The study ran its PCR with 60 Vbeta and 13 Jbeta primers. Only in-frame clones appear in the TCRdb table, and some are missing; sequencing was by immunoSEQ multiplex PCR. This table has approximately 110,000 clones, over 15% appearing once. The CDR3 has 13 amino acids. The ends were cut back, 4 bases at V and 6 bases at J, with 11 bases in the middle. Germline V lookup: CDR1 WNHNN, CDR2 SYGVQD (reference sequence). The TCR was taken from a woman under 30 in good health and CMV-seronegative. Sequencing was done on a sample of PBMCs. The chain joins TRBV10-1 to TRBJ2-3; possible D gene TRBD2, 6 bases. The CDR3 sequence: CASSGDSPDTQYF. In nucleotides, the CDR3 is TGCGCCAGCAGTGGGGACTCCCCGGATACGCAGTATTTT.